The entry below gives a single TCR beta chain sequence along with its context. The entry originates in a study of shared clonotypes between healthy human individuals. Repertoires were generated with immunoSEQ multiplex PCR, while TCRdb's copy carries only in-frame clones and drops some. The sample carries about 2.4 million clones, under 95% recorded once. The specimen sequenced was naive CD4+ T cells from PBMCs. Subset given: CD45RA+ positively selected. This clonotype was sampled from a man in his late teens or twenties in good health. Some clones in this sample may be carry-over from other donors' samples.

The DNA for the CDR3 is TGCGCCAGCAGCTCAACCCTCAGGGGGGCCGCCGGGGAGCTGTTTTTT. Its translation is CASSSTLRGAAGELFF. The chain has TRBV5-1 and TRBJ2-2, with D perhaps matching TRBD1 (7 bases). The CDR3 extends over 16 amino acids. The germline gives CDR1 SGHRS, CDR2 YFSETQ. Trimming took 3 bases from V and 6 from J, leaving 18 bases between them.